The clone carrying this T cell receptor (beta chain) was found many times. Its antigen is not known. This entry comes from a study of spatial heterogeneity in lung cancer. Findings and limits, study-wide: Ubiquitous expanded tumor TCRs were observed in blood more at resection than follow-up.

J was trimmed by 3 bases and V by 5 bases; bases with no gene match: 15. The CDR3 has 17 residues. Looked up from germline, CDR1 is SGHAT and CDR2 is FQDESV (reference sequence). As to time point: sample taken at primary tumor resection. Unsorted whole RNA samples from tumor, nontumor lung or frozen PBMC were sequenced. One entry per CDR3 protein, called by TCRdb with MiXCR from the 5' RACE reads. The sample lists roughly 13,000 distinct CDR3 sequences, 3.5% to 4% occurring once. The V gene is TRBV11-1, the J gene TRBJ2-7; 8 bases line up with TRBD1. This TCR was recovered from a male donor with early-stage non-small cell lung cancer. The starting material was PBMCs, obtained at surgery. CDR3 sequence (DNA): TGTGCCAGCAGCCTTTTGGGTCCAGGGGGCGGATTCTACGAGCAGTACTTC. Its protein is CASSLLGPGGGFYEQYF.